The 10 T cell receptor beta chains reported below all come from one sample, sequenced in a study of OX40 agonist ivuxolimab in advanced cancers. Library generation was performed with the immunoSEQ multiplex PCR assay. TCRdb obtained this table from immuneACCESS and retained in-frame rearrangements with V and J assigned. These tables miss some clones; where compared with another copy, unresolved V genes account for less than half of the shortfall, and the remainder is unexplained. The table for this sample lists about 100,000 clones; more than 85% of them were counted only once. Approximately 0.54% of the sample comes from the top ten. The source material was CD4+ or CD8+ T cells sorted from blood, sampled in a trial of the OX40 agonist ivuxolimab. These receptors came from an adult with an advanced solid tumor such as melanoma, head and neck, liver or kidney cancer.

This clone was seen a single time. The rearrangement uses TRBV18 and TRBJ1-1; TRBD1 is a possible D gene (6 bases). The germline CDR1 and CDR2 sequences are KGHSH and LQKENI. Trimming removed 3 bases at V and 4 bases at J, with 18 bases between. This CDR3 region has 16 residues. In DNA form, the CDR3 reads TGTGCCAGCTCACCCCAGTTCACAGGGTTGGTCACTGAAGCTTTCTTT. Its translation: CASSPQFTGLVTEAFF.

This clone showed up just a few times. This chain connects TRBV9 to TRBJ2-5; D is possibly TRBD2 (6 bases). CDR3 length: 16 residues. Germline assignment: CDR1 SGDLS and CDR2 YYNGEE. The V and J ends lost 0 bases and 5 bases respectively, with 17 bases between them. CDR3 loop: CASSVDNSGSGETQYF. The CDR3 region has the DNA TGTGCCAGCAGCGTAGACAATAGCGGCTCAGGGGAGACCCAGTACTTC.

This rearrangement joins TRBV4-2 to TRBJ1-2; possibly TRBD1 for D (6 bases). The germline V gene has CDR1 LGHNA and CDR2 YNFKEQ. This CDR3 is built from 15 residues. Trimming took off 1 base at V and 3 bases at J, with 12 bases between the two ends. The CDR3 DNA follows: TGTGCCAGCAGCCAAGTACGGACAGACGACTATGGCTACACCTTC. This gives the protein CASSQVRTDDYGYTF.

A few counts support this clone. This chain joins TRBV18 and TRBJ2-7, with a possible D match to TRBD2 (6 bases). The germline CDR1 and CDR2 sequences are KGHSH and LQKENI. Trimming removed 3 bases from V and 7 bases from J, with 19 bases in between. This CDR3 is 15 amino acids long. CDR3 region: CASSPAGTAMEEQYF. CDR3 in DNA: TGTGCCAGCTCACCCGCCGGGACTGCCATGGAGGAGCAGTACTTC.

This clone was seen only a few times. This chain uses TRBV11-2 with TRBJ2-5; D not certain. Germline CDR1 and CDR2: SGHAT and FQNNGV. The V and J ends lost 1 base and 5 bases respectively, with 5 bases between them. The CDR3 is 12 amino acids. CDR3 amino acids: CASSLVQETQYF. CDR3 in DNA: TGTGCCAGCAGCTTAGTCCAGGAGACCCAGTACTTC.

This chain uses TRBV5-6 with TRBJ1-1, with D tentatively TRBD1 (6 bases). The CDR3 contains 14 residues. The V and J ends lost 10 bases and 1 base respectively, with 17 bases between them. Germline CDR1 and CDR2: SGHDT and YYEEEE. The CDR3 reads CARGAGETNTEAFF. CDR3 sequence (DNA): TGTGCCCGAGGCGCAGGGGAAACGAACACTGAAGCTTTCTTT. The full variable domain, its missing parts supplied by reference TRBV5-6 and TRBJ1-1, is DAGVTQSPTHLIKTRGQQVTLRCSPKSGHDTVSWYQQALGQGPQFIFQYYEEEERQRGNFPDRFSGHQFPNYSSELNVNALLLGDSALYLCARGAGETNTEAFFGQGTRLTVV.

The gene calls are TRBV5-5 and TRBJ2-5; weak D call: TRBD1 (6 bases). Germline assignment: CDR1 SGHKS and CDR2 YYEKEE (reference sequence). V lost 4 bases to trimming and J lost 6 bases, with 13 bases between them. The CDR3 is 13 amino acids. The CDR3 reads CASSPQGKQTQYF. CDR3 bases: TGTGCCAGCAGCCCCCAGGGGAAGCAGACCCAGTACTTC.

The CDR3 coding sequence is TGTGCCAGCAGTGGACAGGGTTATGACCCCCAGCATTTT. Its translation is CASSGQGYDPQHF. The chain recombines TRBV2 with TRBJ1-5; 7 bases line up with TRBD1. CDR1 is SNHLY and CDR2 is FYNNEI in the germline V gene. This CDR3 is built from 13 residues. J was trimmed by 10 bases and V by 4 bases; bases with no gene match: 7.

This chain connects TRBV7-3 to TRBJ2-1; the match to TRBD2 covers 11 bases. The CDR3 is 15 residues long. V trimming: 6 bases; J trimming: 7 bases; junction bases outside the gene matches: 8. CDR1 is SGHTA and CDR2 is FQGTGA in the germline V gene. The CDR3 loop reads CASSPKVAGGNEQFF. The CDR3 DNA follows: TGTGCCAGCAGTCCGAAGGTAGCGGGAGGGAATGAGCAGTTCTTC.

This chain connects TRBV19 to TRBJ1-5, with a tentative D call TRBD1 (5 bases). Germline V gene sequence: CDR1 LNHDA, CDR2 SQIVND (reference sequence). Trimming took 9 bases from V and 6 from J, leaving 15 bases between them. This CDR3 contains 13 residues. DNA for the CDR3: TGTGCCAGGCCTCTTGCTAGGGGTCAGCCCCAGCATTTT. Translation gives CARPLARGQPQHF.